The sequence of this T cell receptor beta chain was determined in a study of T cell responses to AZD1222 COVID-19 vaccine. Note on this clone: Antigen: not known.

V was clipped by 3 bases and J by 5 bases; unmatched bases: 5. The CDR3 spans 15 residues. The V gene's germline CDR1 is SGHKS and CDR2 YYEKEE (reference sequence). Here immunoSEQ multiplex PCR was the method, and the copy in TCRdb shows in-frame clones only, minus some. The table shows 180,000 or so clones, with 90% to 95% occurring only once. Study outcomes and limitations: Per reports, nearly half of all spike-specific TCRs target regions that are unmutated in variants. A mostly white British donor set with more females was recruited, and clonal diversity was possibly underestimated. Vaccine-associated CD4 TCRs ranged over spike, dominating at 160-218 and 743-854.

The TCR sequence derives from an adult who received the MenACWY meningococcal vaccine as a control. The input for sequencing was peripheral blood, taken 28 days after the second dose of the MenACWY control vaccine. The chain recombines TRBV5-5 with TRBJ2-1, with TRBD1 matching over 10 bases. CDR3 sequence reads: CASSYGQGVDNEQFF. CDR3 coding DNA: TGTGCCAGCAGCTACGGACAGGGGGTTGACAATGAGCAGTTCTTC.